Below, 24 T cell receptor beta chains from the same sample are listed, as sequenced in a study of CD8+CD57+ T cells in acquired aplastic anemia. Template material for TCR beta VDJ and CDR3 profiling consisted of genomic DNA. TCRdb fed the reads into MiXCR, producing one record per CDR3 protein. The sample shows 350,000 to 450,000 distinct CDR3 sequences, around 68% of them seen only once. Input material: sorted CD4+, CD8+, or CD8+CD57+ T cells (not recorded which) from PBMCs. The origin of the receptors is a human donor in good health, serving as a control.

Note on this clonotype: This likely comes from a read error, as the CDR3 has no conserved phenylalanine or tryptophan at its end. The limits of the CDR3 on the DNA are not certain, so only TCRdb's listed CDR3 is given. This chain uses TRBV2 with TRBJ1-2; the DNA was not compared with TRBD1, the D call given in the table. The CDR3 is 16 amino acids in total, end residues counted. Per germline, CDR1 SNHLY and CDR2 FYNNEI. The CDR3 spells CASSRGTGFSETQYFC.

This rearrangement joins TRBV7-9 to TRBJ1-2; TRBD1 agrees at 10 bases. Germline loops: CDR1 SEHNR, CDR2 FQNEAQ (reference sequence). V trimming: 4 bases; J trimming: 1 base; junction bases outside the gene matches: 12. The length of the CDR3 is 18 residues. CDR3 amino acids: CASSYSTPTGGHNYGYTF. The CDR3 coding sequence is TGTGCCAGCAGCTACTCGACTCCGACAGGGGGCCATAACTATGGCTACACCTTC.

Turning to this clonotype: One end of the junction fails to match germline, which may point to a read error. As DNA, the CDR3 is TGTGCCACCAGCATAGCAGGGACTGAAGCTTTCTTT. It is translated as CATSIAGTEAFF. The V call is TRBV5-1, the J call TRBJ1-1; the D gene is possibly TRBD1 (5 bases). Per germline, CDR1 SGHRS and CDR2 YFSETQ. CDR3 length: 12 amino acids. Using reference TRBV5-1 and TRBJ1-1 for the parts outside the CDR3, the full variable domain is KAGVTQTPRYLIKTRGQQVTLSCSPISGHRSVSWYQQTPGQGLQFLFEYFSETQRNKGNFPGRFSGRQFSNSRSEMNVSTLELGDSALYLCATSIAGTEAFFGQGTRLTVV.

This sequence joins TRBV10-3 and TRBJ2-1, with 11 bases aligning to TRBD2. The CDR3 covers 16 residues. Germline V lookup: CDR1 ENHRY, CDR2 SYGVKD. V dropped 4 bases and J dropped 4; count of bases not matched to a gene: 6. The CDR3 DNA follows: TGTGCCATCAGTGCCCCTACTAGCGGGGGATACAATGAGCAGTTCTTC. This codes for CAISAPTSGGYNEQFF.

The V call is TRBV5-1, the J call TRBJ1-1, with a possible D match to TRBD1 (5 bases). The CDR3 covers 13 residues. The ends were cut back, 3 bases at V and 8 bases at J, with 14 bases in the middle. The germline V gene has CDR1 SGHRS and CDR2 YFSETQ. Here the CDR3 reads CASSSFTGEEAFF. The DNA for the CDR3 is TGCGCCAGCAGCTCATTTACAGGAGAAGAAGCTTTCTTT.

The J gene is TRBJ1-2, the V gene TRBV9; D unresolved. Trimming removed 0 bases from V and 5 bases from J, with 8 bases in between. Germline CDR1 and CDR2: SGDLS and YYNGEE. This CDR3 has 13 amino acids. CDR3 nucleotide sequence: TGTGCCAGCAGCGTAGACGGAAAGTATGGCTACACCTTC. Its translation is CASSVDGKYGYTF.

In its sample, this clonotype was seen many times. The V gene is TRBV3-1, the J gene TRBJ1-3; the D is unclear. The germline CDR1 and CDR2 sequences are LGHDT and YNNKEL (reference sequence). The CDR3 is 16 amino acids. Trimming stripped 0 bases from V and 2 bases from J, with 11 bases between. CDR3 DNA: TGTGCCAGCAGCCAAGATGCGGGCAGTCCTGGAAACACCATATATTTT. Residues: CASSQDAGSPGNTIYF.

The genes are TRBV7-7 and TRBJ2-5, with 7 nucleotides matching TRBD2. The CDR3 loop spans 16 amino acids. J gave up 2 bases and V 0 bases, and 6 bases lay outside the gene matches. Per germline, CDR1 SSHAT and CDR2 FNYEAQ (reference sequence). This chain's CDR3 is CASSLARGGGQETQYF. CDR3 nucleotide sequence: TGTGCCAGCAGCTTAGCGCGTGGGGGGGGGCAAGAGACCCAGTACTTC.

The chain recombines TRBV20-1 with TRBJ2-7; perhaps D is TRBD1 or TRBD2 (5 bases each). Germline V lookup: CDR1 DFQATT, CDR2 SNEGSKA (reference sequence). V was trimmed by 1 base and J by 9 bases, leaving 13 bases between them. The CDR3 runs to 12 residues. The CDR3 reads CSARATNGAQYF. DNA of the CDR3: TGCAGTGCTAGAGCCACTAACGGGGCGCAGTACTTC.

The V gene is TRBV12-3 or TRBV12-4, the J gene TRBJ2-5; D not resolved. The CDR3 extends over 14 amino acids. Trimming removed 6 bases from V and 4 bases from J, with 15 bases in between. The DNA of the CDR3 is TGTGCCAGCAGAAAAACAGATGGTCGAGAGACCCAGTACTTC. It translates to CASRKTDGRETQYF.

This rearrangement joins TRBV10-3 to TRBJ1-2, with D hard to call. This CDR3 is built from 14 residues. Trimming cost V 6 bases and J 3 bases, with 14 bases left between them. CDR1 ENHRY and CDR2 SYGVKD come from the germline V gene. The CDR3 loop is CAISKHGQDYGYTF. Written as DNA, the CDR3 is TGTGCCATCAGCAAGCACGGCCAGGACTATGGCTACACCTTC.

The chain recombines TRBV7-3 with TRBJ2-2; D may be TRBD2 (5 bases). The CDR3 contains 17 residues. Trimming stripped 2 bases from V and 6 bases from J, with 19 bases between. Germline V CDR1 and CDR2: SGHTA, FQGTGA. This CDR3 is CASSLERDYIIAGELFF. The CDR3 DNA reads as TGTGCCAGCAGCTTAGAACGTGACTACATTATCGCCGGGGAGCTGTTTTTT.

On this clonotype itself: Germline is not matched at one junction end, which may reflect a read error. V gene TRBV19 combines with J gene TRBJ1-5; D remains unclear. The CDR3 has 14 amino acids. Germline lookup yields CDR1 LNHDA and CDR2 SQIVND (reference sequence). CDR3 coding DNA: TGTGCCACCTCTGGGCTAGCGCTGAAGACCGGGGAGCTGTTT. Protein product: CATSGLALKTGELF.

Points on this clonotype: An end of the junction does not agree with germline; a read error may underlie this. V and J are TRBV29-1 and TRBJ1-4; 10 nucleotides agree with TRBD1. CDR3 length: 13 residues. From germline, CDR1 is SQVTM and CDR2 ANQGSEA. For the CDR3, the DNA is TGCAGCGTTTGGACAGGGGGAGGTGAAAAACTGCATTTT. It translates to CSVWTGGGEKLHF. Supplemented by reference TRBV29-1 and TRBJ1-4, the full variable domain reads SAVISQKPSRDICQRGTSLTIQCQVDSQVTMMFWYRQQPGQSLTLIATANQGSEATYESGFVIDKFPISRPNLTFSTLTVSNMSPEDSSIYLCSVWTGGGEKLHFGSGTQLSVL.

The genes are TRBV20-1 and TRBJ2-7; 12 bases align to TRBD1. The V segment lost 6 bases and the J segment 2 bases; nucleotides outside the gene matches: 5. CDR3 size: 14 residues. The V gene's germline CDR1 is DFQATT and CDR2 SNEGSKA (reference sequence). CDR3 sequence reads: CSATGTGGTYEQYF. CDR3 DNA sequence: TGCAGTGCCACCGGGACAGGGGGCACCTACGAGCAGTACTTC.

The rearrangement joins TRBV20-1 to TRBJ2-7, with a tentative D call TRBD1 (7 bases). CDR1 DFQATT and CDR2 SNEGSKA come from the germline V gene (reference sequence). Trimming shortened V by 1 base and J by 5 bases, and 15 bases separated the two germline ends. The CDR3 has 14 residues. The CDR3 region has the DNA TGCAGTGCTAGAGCACAGGGGAGGACTGACGAGCAGTACTTC. This codes for CSARAQGRTDEQYF.

On this clonotype itself: At one end, the junction sequence differs from germline, possibly due to a read error. The V gene is TRBV20-1, the J gene TRBJ1-2; a weak D match, TRBD1 (5 bases). The length of the CDR3 is 11 residues. Germline V gene data show CDR1 as DFQATT and CDR2 as SNEGSKA (reference sequence). The CDR3 is CSARATSGAAF. In DNA form, the CDR3 reads TGCAGTGCTAGAGCCACTAGCGGGGCGGCCTTC.

This clonotype was recorded only once. The CDR3 sequence is CASSQVTGTGAYEQYF. The CDR3 coding sequence is TGTGCCAGCAGCCAAGTCACCGGGACAGGCGCCTACGAGCAGTACTTC. The chain combines TRBV11-2 with TRBJ2-7; 8 nucleotides agree with TRBD1. Germline V gene data show CDR1 as SGHAT and CDR2 as FQNNGV. The CDR3 loop spans 16 amino acids. V trimming: 5 bases; J trimming: 2 bases; junction bases outside the gene matches: 11.

The chain links TRBV7-2 to TRBJ1-1, with 8 bases identical to TRBD1. CDR1 SGHTA and CDR2 FQGNSA come from the germline V gene. CDR3 length: 16 amino acids. V shed 0 bases and J 4 bases; nucleotides not matched to a gene: 7. For the CDR3, the DNA is TGTGCCAGCAGCTTAGCGATAGGACAGGGTGTCACTGAAGCTTTCTTT. Amino acid sequence: CASSLAIGQGVTEAFF.

This clonotype is a singleton in its sample. The rearrangement joins TRBV4-3 to TRBJ2-3; 8 positions agree with TRBD1. The V segment lost 7 bases and the J segment 2 bases; nucleotides outside the gene matches: 14. Germline CDR1 LGHNA, CDR2 YSLEER. This CDR3 spans 17 amino acids. CDR3: CASTPDRVKLPTDTQYF. For the CDR3, the DNA is TGCGCCAGCACCCCGGACAGGGTGAAACTTCCCACAGATACGCAGTATTTT.

The chain combines TRBV25-1 with TRBJ2-7; TRBD2 matches at 7 bases. This CDR3 spans 15 amino acids. Germline CDR1 and CDR2: MGHDK and SYGVNS. The trim removed 4 bases at V and 0 bases at J, leaving 6 bases unmatched. CDR3 loop: CASSAQRDSSYEQYF. CDR3 DNA sequence: TGTGCCAGCAGTGCCCAGCGGGATAGCTCCTACGAGCAGTACTTC.

This sequence joins TRBV7-9 and TRBJ1-1; tentatively, D is TRBD1 (6 bases). This CDR3 comprises 14 residues. Trimming took off 3 bases at V and 4 bases at J, with 12 bases between the two ends. Germline CDR1 SEHNR, CDR2 FQNEAQ (reference sequence). CDR3 amino acids: CASSFSQGSTEAFF. In DNA, the CDR3 is TGTGCCAGCAGCTTTTCGCAGGGGAGCACTGAAGCTTTCTTT.

Only a few counts were recorded for this clonotype. At one of its ends the junction is not consistent with the germline gene, which may arise from a read error. The chain uses TRBV7-2 and TRBJ2-7; 7 bases are a match to TRBD1. The germline CDR1 and CDR2 sequences are SGHTA and FQGNSA. This CDR3 region has 12 residues. CDR3 DNA sequence: TGTGCCAGCAGCTTGGGCCAGGGGGACCCCAACTTC. Encoded protein: CASSLGQGDPNF.

The CDR3 DNA sequence: TGTGCCAGCAGTTTCGGCCAGGCTACAGATACGCAGTATTTT. This translates into CASSFGQATDTQYF. This chain uses TRBV12-3 or TRBV12-4 with TRBJ2-3, with unresolved D. The CDR3 has 14 residues. The ends were cut back, 3 bases at V and 3 bases at J, with 10 bases in the middle.